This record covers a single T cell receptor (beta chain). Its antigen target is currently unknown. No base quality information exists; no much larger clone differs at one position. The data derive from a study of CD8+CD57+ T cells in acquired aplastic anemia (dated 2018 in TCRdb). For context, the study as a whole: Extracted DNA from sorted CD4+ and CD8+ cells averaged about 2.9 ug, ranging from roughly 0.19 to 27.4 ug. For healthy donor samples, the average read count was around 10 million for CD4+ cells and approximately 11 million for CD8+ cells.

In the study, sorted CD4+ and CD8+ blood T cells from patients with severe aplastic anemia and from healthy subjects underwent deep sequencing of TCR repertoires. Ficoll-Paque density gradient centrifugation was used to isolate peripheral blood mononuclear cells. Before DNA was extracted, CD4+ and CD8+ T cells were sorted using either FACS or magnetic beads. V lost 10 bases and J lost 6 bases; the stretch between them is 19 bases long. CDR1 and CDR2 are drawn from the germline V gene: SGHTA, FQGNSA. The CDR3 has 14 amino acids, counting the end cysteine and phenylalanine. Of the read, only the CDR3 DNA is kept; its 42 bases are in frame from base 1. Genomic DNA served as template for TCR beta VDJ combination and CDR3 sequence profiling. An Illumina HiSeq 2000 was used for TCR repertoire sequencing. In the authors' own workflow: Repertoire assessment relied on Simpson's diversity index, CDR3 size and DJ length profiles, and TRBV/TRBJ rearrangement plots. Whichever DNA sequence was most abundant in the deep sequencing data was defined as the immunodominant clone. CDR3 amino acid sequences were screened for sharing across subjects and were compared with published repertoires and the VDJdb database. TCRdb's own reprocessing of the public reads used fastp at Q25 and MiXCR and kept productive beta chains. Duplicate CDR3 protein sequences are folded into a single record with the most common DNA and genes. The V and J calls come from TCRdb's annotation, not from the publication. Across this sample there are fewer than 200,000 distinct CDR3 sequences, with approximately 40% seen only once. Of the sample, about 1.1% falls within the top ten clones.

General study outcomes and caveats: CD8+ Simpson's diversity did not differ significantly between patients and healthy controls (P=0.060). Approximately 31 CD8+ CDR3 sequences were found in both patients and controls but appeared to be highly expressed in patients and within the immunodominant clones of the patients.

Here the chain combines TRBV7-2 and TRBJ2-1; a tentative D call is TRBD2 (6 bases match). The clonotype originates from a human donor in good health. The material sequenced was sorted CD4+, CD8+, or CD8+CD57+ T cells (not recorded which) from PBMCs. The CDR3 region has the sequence CATTLARLGNEQFF. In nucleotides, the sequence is TGTGCCACCACCCTAGCGCGGCTGGGCAATGAGCAGTTCTTC. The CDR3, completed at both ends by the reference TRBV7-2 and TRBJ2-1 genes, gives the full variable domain GAGVSQSPSNKVTEKGKDVELRCDPISGHTALYWYRQSLGQGLEFLIYFQGNSAPDKSGLPSDRFSAERTGGSVSTLTIQRTQQEDSAVYLCATTLARLGNEQFFGPGTRLTVL.